A single sample is the source of the 31 T cell receptor beta chains below, sequenced in a study of T cells in localized non-small cell lung cancer. Clones were sequenced by immunoSEQ multiplex PCR, and TCRdb holds only the in-frame ones, with some missing. The repertoire holds approximately 83,000 clones, with approximately 91% as singletons. This specimen consisted of PBMCs, obtained before any cancer treatment. Every receptor here comes from a woman aged 35 to 70 with stage II squamous cell lung carcinoma.

The chain links TRBV7-9 to TRBJ1-2, with D perhaps TRBD1 (5 bases). Germline V CDR1 and CDR2: SEHNR, FQNEAQ (reference sequence). V was shortened by 2 bases and J by 5 bases, with 15 bases between the two germline ends. The CDR3 totals 15 residues. The chain's CDR3 is CASSLSRQYQYGYTF. The CDR3 region has the DNA TGTGCCAGCAGCTTATCAAGACAGTATCAATATGGCTACACCTTC.

The chain joins TRBV2 to TRBJ2-1; 14 nucleotides agree with TRBD2. J was trimmed by 7 bases and V by 8 bases; bases with no gene match: 13. The CDR3 is 17 amino acids. CDR1 and CDR2 from the germline V gene are SNHLY and FYNNEI. CDR3 coding DNA: TGTGCCAGCTCCCGACTAGCGGGAGGGCTCTCGGGTAATGAGCAGTTCTTC. It codes for CASSRLAGGLSGNEQFF.

This chain uses TRBV10-3 with TRBJ1-6; D gene ambiguous. The CDR3 length is 14 residues. From germline, CDR1 is ENHRY and CDR2 SYGVKD. The V end lost 3 bases, the J end lost 8 bases, and 11 bases lay between the germline ends. This CDR3 is CAISERTLDSPLHF. The CDR3 DNA follows: TGTGCCATCAGTGAACGGACCTTAGATTCACCCCTCCACTTT.

The rearrangement joins TRBV10-2 to TRBJ1-2; 7 nucleotides agree with TRBD1. CDR1 and CDR2 (germline): WSHSY, SAAADI. V lost 5 bases to trimming and J lost 8 bases; unmatched junction nucleotides: 5. This CDR3 has 12 residues. CDR3 DNA sequence: TGCGCCAGCAGTTCCGACAGGGCAGGCTACACCTTC. This encodes CASSSDRAGYTF.

J is TRBJ1-1 and V is TRBV5-1; D is perhaps TRBD1 (5 bases). The germline gives CDR1 SGHRS, CDR2 YFSETQ. The ends were cut back, 1 base at V and 3 bases at J, with 16 bases in the middle. CDR3 length: 16 residues. The CDR3 loop reads CASSLRGGTLDTEAFF. The CDR3 coding sequence is TGCGCCAGCAGCTTGCGGGGGGGTACTTTGGACACTGAAGCTTTCTTT.

This clone was seen a few times. This chain uses TRBV30 with TRBJ1-4; unclear D gene. V was pared by 2 bases and J by 6 bases, with 4 bases between. This CDR3 region has 11 residues. Germline V CDR1 and CDR2: GTSNPN, SVGIG (reference sequence). CDR3 in amino acids: CAWSQDEKLFF. DNA of the CDR3: TGTGCCTGGAGTCAGGATGAAAAACTGTTTTTT.

V and J are TRBV7-9 and TRBJ2-7, with D possibly matching TRBD1 (6 bases). Germline CDR1 reads SEHNR; CDR2 reads FQNEAQ (reference sequence). The CDR3 totals 14 residues. V dropped 5 bases and J dropped 3 bases, with 14 bases sitting between them. This CDR3 reads CASSPGTKVYEQYF. Here the CDR3 DNA reads TGTGCCAGCAGCCCCGGGACAAAAGTCTACGAGCAGTACTTC.

The J gene is TRBJ1-5, the V gene TRBV19; D is ambiguous. This CDR3 comprises 15 residues. Trimming left V 1 base short and J 4 bases short, with 11 bases between. Germline CDR1 and CDR2: LNHDA and SQIVND (reference sequence). CDR3 protein: CASSIASTLNQPQHF. The CDR3 DNA follows: TGTGCCAGTAGTATAGCCTCGACCCTAAATCAGCCCCAGCATTTT.

V and J are TRBV28 and TRBJ2-1; D is undetermined. Between the trimmed V and J ends, which lost 6 bases and 7 bases, there was a span of 10 bases. This CDR3 contains 12 residues. The V gene's germline CDR1 is MDHEN and CDR2 SYDVKM. In DNA form, the CDR3 reads TGTGCCAGCAGCCACCTTCGGAATGAGCAGTTCTTC. Amino acids: CASSHLRNEQFF.

V usage is TRBV2 and J usage is TRBJ1-5; 8 bases are a match to TRBD1. CDR1 SNHLY and CDR2 FYNNEI come from the germline V gene. With 3 bases clipped from V and 4 bases from J, the junction kept 5 bases outside the gene matches. This CDR3 is built from 15 residues. The CDR3 DNA reads TGTGCCAGCAGTGACTGGACAGGGAGGAATCAGCCCCAGCATTTT. Translating it yields CASSDWTGRNQPQHF.

V gene TRBV5-1 combines with J gene TRBJ2-1; 9 bases are shared with TRBD2. Per the germline V gene, CDR1 is SGHRS and CDR2 is YFSETQ. V trimming: 0 bases; J trimming: 6 bases; junction bases outside the gene matches: 7. CDR3 length equals 16 residues. CDR3 region: CASSLGRRGGGNEQFF. The CDR3 DNA is TGCGCCAGCAGCTTGGGTCGGCGGGGGGGCGGCAATGAGCAGTTCTTC.

The chain couples TRBV29-1 to TRBJ2-5; D gene uncertain. V dropped 4 bases and J dropped 0 bases, with 18 bases sitting between them. The CDR3 sequence is 16 residues long. Germline values: CDR1 SQVTM, CDR2 ANQGSEA. The CDR3 sequence: CSVGRIGLGNQETQYF. The CDR3 nucleotides read TGCAGCGTTGGGAGAATAGGCCTGGGGAACCAAGAGACCCAGTACTTC.

This chain links TRBV5-1 with TRBJ2-5; 9 nucleotides agree with TRBD1. CDR3 length: 16 amino acids. Trimming took 4 bases from V and 6 from J; bases not matched to a gene: 13. The germline V gene has CDR1 SGHRS and CDR2 YFSETQ. The CDR3 reads CASSQQQGAQRKTQYF. CDR3 in DNA: TGCGCCAGCAGCCAACAACAGGGGGCGCAAAGAAAGACCCAGTACTTC.

This sequence joins TRBV5-4 and TRBJ1-1, with 8 nucleotides matching TRBD1. There are 14 residues in the CDR3. J was trimmed by 8 bases and V by 2 bases; bases with no gene match: 8. The germline V gene encodes CDR1 SGHNT and CDR2 YYREEE (reference sequence). The CDR3 sequence: CASSFAGTGGEAFF. The CDR3 DNA follows: TGTGCCAGCAGCTTCGCCGGGACAGGCGGAGAAGCTTTCTTT.

This rearrangement joins TRBV7-8 to TRBJ1-2; D not certain. The CDR3 is 12 residues long. Between the trimmed V and J ends, which lost 5 bases and 4 bases, there was a span of 8 bases. Germline-derived CDR1 and CDR2 are SGHVS and FQNEAQ. As DNA, the CDR3 is TGTGCCAGCAGCGCGACAATCTATGGCTACACCTTC. Its translation: CASSATIYGYTF.

The sample holds a few counts of this clone. The chain has TRBV11-3 and TRBJ2-1, with 7 bases fitting TRBD2. Trimming took 3 bases from V and 7 from J; bases not matched to a gene: 6. The CDR3 extends over 14 amino acids. Germline V gene sequence: CDR1 SGHNT, CDR2 YENEEA. The CDR3 loop reads CASSFGTTGNEQFF. DNA for the CDR3: TGTGCCAGCAGCTTCGGGACTACGGGGAATGAGCAGTTCTTC. Variable domain in full (rest from reference TRBV11-3 and TRBJ2-1): EAGVVQSPRYKIIEKKQPVAFWCNPISGHNTLYWYLQNLGQGPELLIRYENEEAVDDSQLPKDRFSAERLKGVDSTLKIQPAELGDSAVYLCASSFGTTGNEQFFGPGTRLTVL.

The rearrangement links TRBV6-5 to TRBJ1-1; TRBD1 might be the D (5 bases). V was clipped by 5 bases and J by 10 bases, with 20 bases between them. CDR1 and CDR2 from the germline V gene are MNHEY and SVGAGI. The CDR3 contains 14 residues. CDR3 nucleotides: TGTGCCAGCAGTCCTCAAGGCCACGGGGGAAGAGCTTTCTTT. This encodes CASSPQGHGGRAFF.

This clone was found once. The rearrangement joins TRBV6-4 to TRBJ1-6; D is uncertain. Trimming took 3 bases from V and 10 from J, leaving 7 bases between them. Germline CDR1 reads MRHNA; CDR2 reads SNTAGT. The CDR3 consists of 12 residues. CDR3 sequence (DNA): TGTGCCAGCAGTGATCGAGGGTCACCCCTCCACTTT. Protein product: CASSDRGSPLHF.

The chain employs TRBV19 and TRBJ1-5; D ambiguous. V was cut by 5 bases and J by 8 bases, with 10 bases left in between. Germline CDR1 and CDR2: LNHDA and SQIVND (reference sequence). There are 12 residues in the CDR3. CDR3 residues: CASSPSVEPQHF. CDR3 sequence (DNA): TGTGCCAGTAGTCCCTCCGTAGAGCCCCAGCATTTT.

This clone was seen just once. The gene calls are TRBV27 and TRBJ1-2; D perhaps matches TRBD1 (5 bases). The germline V gene encodes CDR1 MNHEY and CDR2 SMNVEV (reference sequence). The V end was cut by 4 bases, the J end by 4 bases, with 10 bases between. CDR3 length: 13 amino acids. The CDR3 loop reads CASSSRAGYGYTF. As DNA, the CDR3 is TGTGCCAGCAGTTCCAGGGCTGGCTATGGCTACACCTTC.

The chain carries TRBV5-1 and TRBJ2-2; either TRBD1 or TRBD2 may supply D (5 bases each). This CDR3 spans 15 amino acids. In germline, CDR1 is SGHRS, CDR2 YFSETQ. V was shortened by 1 base and J by 3 bases, with 10 bases between the two germline ends. DNA for the CDR3: TGCGCCAGCAGCTTGCGGGGCGAGTACACCGGGGAGCTGTTTTTT. Protein: CASSLRGEYTGELFF. The variable domain in full, completed from reference TRBV5-1 and TRBJ2-2, reads KAGVTQTPRYLIKTRGQQVTLSCSPISGHRSVSWYQQTPGQGLQFLFEYFSETQRNKGNFPGRFSGRQFSNSRSEMNVSTLELGDSALYLCASSLRGEYTGELFFGEGSRLTVL.

The chain employs TRBV19 and TRBJ2-3, with D perhaps matching TRBD2 (6 bases). CDR3 length equals 14 residues. V was shortened by 6 bases and J by 4 bases, with 14 bases between the two germline ends. Germline V gene data show CDR1 as LNHDA and CDR2 as SQIVND (reference sequence). As DNA, the CDR3 is TGTGCCAGTAGCGCATCCCGGGGGTCAGATACGCAGTATTTT. Translating it yields CASSASRGSDTQYF.

The chain couples TRBV5-1 to TRBJ2-1, with 9 bases aligning to TRBD2. Germline-derived CDR1 and CDR2 are SGHRS and YFSETQ. Trimming took 6 bases from V and 2 from J; bases not matched to a gene: 9. This CDR3 region has 16 residues. The CDR3 DNA sequence: TGCGCCAGCACCCTTCTAGCGGGAAGTGCCTACAATGAGCAGTTCTTC. This translates into CASTLLAGSAYNEQFF.

The chain recombines TRBV28 with TRBJ1-5; the D is unclear. Germline V gene data show CDR1 as MDHEN and CDR2 as SYDVKM. CDR3 size: 14 residues. Between the trimmed V and J ends, which lost 10 bases and 2 bases, there was a span of 15 bases. The CDR3 DNA follows: TGTGCCACCGGAAGGACTCATGGCAATCAGCCCCAGCATTTT. This gives the protein CATGRTHGNQPQHF.

The chain employs TRBV5-1 and TRBJ1-1; D not resolved. The CDR3 runs 13 residues. V dropped 5 bases and J dropped 5 bases, with 13 bases sitting between them. CDR1 is SGHRS, CDR2 YFSETQ, per germline. CDR3 coding DNA: TGCGCCAGCAGGAACGGGGTGCTAACTGAAGCTTTCTTT. This gives the protein CASRNGVLTEAFF.

The chain combines TRBV5-1 with TRBJ2-3, with D tentatively TRBD1 (5 bases). Trimming stripped 4 bases from V and 6 bases from J, with 18 bases between. The length of the CDR3 is 15 residues. Germline CDR1 and CDR2: SGHRS and YFSETQ. DNA of the CDR3: TGCGCCAGCAGCCGCGATAGGGGATTCGGGGATACGCAGTATTTT. Its translation: CASSRDRGFGDTQYF.

The chain has TRBV30 and TRBJ2-2, with D perhaps TRBD1 (6 bases). From germline, CDR1 is GTSNPN and CDR2 SVGIG (reference sequence). The CDR3 runs 13 residues. The V end lost 4 bases, the J end lost 7 bases, and 13 bases lay between the germline ends. The CDR3 spells CAWNRARGGELFF. DNA for the CDR3: TGTGCCTGGAACAGGGCTCGAGGCGGGGAGCTGTTTTTT.

V gene TRBV5-8 combines with J gene TRBJ2-7; D is perhaps TRBD1 or TRBD2 (6 bases each). The CDR3 extends over 15 amino acids. V lost 0 bases, J lost 7 bases, and 17 bases lay in between. Germline V CDR1 and CDR2: SGHTS, YDEGEE. CDR3 in amino acids: CASSLGWGASGEQYF. The CDR3 DNA is TGTGCCAGCAGCTTGGGATGGGGGGCCTCCGGTGAGCAGTACTTC. The full variable domain, its missing parts supplied by reference TRBV5-8 and TRBJ2-7, is EAGVTQSPTHLIKTRGQQATLRCSPISGHTSVYWYQQALGLGLQFLLWYDEGEERNRGNFPPRFSGRQFPNYSSELNVNALELEDSALYLCASSLGWGASGEQYFGPGTRLTVT.

The chain uses TRBV5-1 and TRBJ2-7, with a possible D match to TRBD2 (6 bases). V was trimmed by 4 bases and J by 6 bases, leaving 17 bases between them. This CDR3 comprises 14 residues. The germline V gene encodes CDR1 SGHRS and CDR2 YFSETQ. In nucleotides, the CDR3 is TGCGCCAGCAGCGGGGGGACTGTTATGGGCGAGCAGTACTTC. Protein sequence: CASSGGTVMGEQYF.

The genes are TRBV11-2 and TRBJ2-3; the D gene is possibly TRBD2 (5 bases). CDR3 length: 18 residues. The V gene lost 1 base and the J gene lost 2 bases, with 19 bases spanning the gap. Looked up from germline, CDR1 is SGHAT and CDR2 is FQNNGV. CDR3 residues: CASSLGRGRGIPTDTQYF. The CDR3 bases are TGTGCCAGCAGCTTAGGACGTGGGAGAGGGATCCCCACAGATACGCAGTATTTT.

The chain joins TRBV15 to TRBJ2-2, with D perhaps matching TRBD2 (6 bases). The CDR3 is 16 residues long. V was trimmed by 0 bases and J by 0 bases, leaving 8 bases between them. CDR1 is LNHNV, CDR2 YYDKDF, per germline (reference sequence). CDR3 in amino acids: CATSRERGSNTGELFF. In DNA, the CDR3 is TGTGCCACCAGCAGAGAGCGGGGCTCGAACACCGGGGAGCTGTTTTTT.